The entry below describes one T cell receptor (beta chain). Antigen: not known. Germline V gives CDR1 SGHRS, CDR2 YFSETQ. V lost 4 bases and J 0 bases, leaving 10 bases between the germline ends. CDR3 size: 14 residues. This entry is derived from a study of cytomegalovirus exposure and HLA in healthy donors. In the study overall: Early release data held 85 million or so unique TCRs from HLA-typed donors. Study-level points and caveats: Per a later analysis, HLA-associated TCR beta chains showed more clonal expansion than other, equally common TCR beta chains. Most TCR beta V segments were productive about 90% or about 30% of the time in an earlier analysis.

The PCR used 60 Vbeta and 13 Jbeta primers. Produced via immunoSEQ multiplex PCR; TCRdb's table is partial and in-frame only. The data contain around 170,000 clones, about four fifths of them singletons. The TCR sequence derives from a boy aged 2-9 years in good health and CMV-seronegative. Input material: PBMCs. V is TRBV5-1 and J is TRBJ1-1; D is perhaps TRBD1 (5 bases). The CDR3 nucleotides read TGCGCCAGCAGCCAGGAACAGGTGAACACTGAAGCTTTCTTT. Protein product: CASSQEQVNTEAFF. Combining the CDR3 with reference TRBV5-1 and TRBJ1-1 gives the whole variable domain KAGVTQTPRYLIKTRGQQVTLSCSPISGHRSVSWYQQTPGQGLQFLFEYFSETQRNKGNFPGRFSGRQFSNSRSEMNVSTLELGDSALYLCASSQEQVNTEAFFGQGTRLTVV.